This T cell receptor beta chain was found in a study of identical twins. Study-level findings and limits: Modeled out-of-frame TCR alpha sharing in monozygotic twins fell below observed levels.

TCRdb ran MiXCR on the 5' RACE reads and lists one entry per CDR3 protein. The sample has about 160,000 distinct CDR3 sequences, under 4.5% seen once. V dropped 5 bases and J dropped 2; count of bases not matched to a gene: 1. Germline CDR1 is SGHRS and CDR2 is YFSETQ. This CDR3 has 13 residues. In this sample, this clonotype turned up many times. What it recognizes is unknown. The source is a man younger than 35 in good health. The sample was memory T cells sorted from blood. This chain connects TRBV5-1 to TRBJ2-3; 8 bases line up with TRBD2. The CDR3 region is CASRAGDTDTQYF. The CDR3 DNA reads TGCGCCAGCAGAGCGGGAGACACAGATACGCAGTATTTT.